A selection of T cell receptor beta chains follows, all from one sample in a study of shared clonotypes between healthy human individuals. Measured with immunoSEQ multiplex PCR; TCRdb has only the in-frame clones, and not every one. The sample yields hundreds of thousands of clones, approximately 95% seen once. Sequenced material: naive CD4+ T cells sorted from blood. These receptors came from a woman between 25 and 40 years old in good health. Both conserved end residues are part of each CDR3. A D gene is named only where the DNA matches it firmly.

d_gene: TRBD1
v_gene: TRBV4-1
j_gene: TRBJ1-2
len: 17
CDR3nt: TGCGCCAGCAGGCGAACCACAGGGGGCGCAGAAAACTATGGCTACACCTTC
CDR3aa: CASRRTTGGAENYGYTF

d_gene: .
v_gene: TRBV7-2
j_gene: TRBJ2-2
len: 13
CDR3nt: TGTGCCAGCAGCCGTGAGCAAACCGGGGAGCTGTTTTTT
CDR3aa: CASSREQTGELFF

d_gene: .
v_gene: TRBV6-5
j_gene: TRBJ1-2
len: 11
CDR3nt: TGTGCCAGTTACACAAACTATGGCTACACCTTC
CDR3aa: CASYTNYGYTF

d_gene: TRBD2
v_gene: TRBV11-1
j_gene: TRBJ2-1
len: 15
CDR3nt: TGTGCCAGCAGCTTAGTGGGAGGGTCCTACAATGAGCAGTTCTTC
CDR3aa: CASSLVGGSYNEQFF

d_gene: .
v_gene: TRBV7-8
j_gene: TRBJ2-6
len: 17
CDR3nt: TGTGCCAGCAGCTTAAGTGGACAGTCCTCTGGGGCCAACGTCCTGACTTTC
CDR3aa: CASSLSGQSSGANVLTF

d_gene: .
v_gene: TRBV27
j_gene: TRBJ1-1
len: 13
CDR3nt: TGTGCCAGCAGCCTCGCTTGGGACACTGAAGCTTTCTTT
CDR3aa: CASSLAWDTEAFF

d_gene: .
v_gene: TRBV5-6
j_gene: TRBJ2-5
len: 12
CDR3nt: TGTGCCAGCAGCGCCTGGGGGGAGACCCAGTACTTC
CDR3aa: CASSAWGETQYF

d_gene: TRBD1
v_gene: TRBV28
j_gene: TRBJ1-3
len: 16
CDR3nt: TGTGCCAGCAGGGCAAGGACAGGGGCCACGGGAAACACCATATATTTT
CDR3aa: CASRARTGATGNTIYF

d_gene: TRBD2
v_gene: TRBV6-5
j_gene: TRBJ2-7
len: 13
CDR3nt: TGTGCCAGCAGTTGGGACCCGGGAGGCGAGCAGTACTTC
CDR3aa: CASSWDPGGEQYF

d_gene: .
v_gene: TRBV19
j_gene: TRBJ1-5
len: 13
CDR3nt: TGTGCCAGTAGTACGGTGGATAACCAGCCCCAGCATTTT
CDR3aa: CASSTVDNQPQHF

d_gene: TRBD1
v_gene: TRBV9
j_gene: TRBJ1-2
len: 17
CDR3nt: TGTGCCAGCAGCGTGGGAACAGGGGTCGGTTTTGCGTACGGCTACACCTTC
CDR3aa: CASSVGTGVGFAYGYTF